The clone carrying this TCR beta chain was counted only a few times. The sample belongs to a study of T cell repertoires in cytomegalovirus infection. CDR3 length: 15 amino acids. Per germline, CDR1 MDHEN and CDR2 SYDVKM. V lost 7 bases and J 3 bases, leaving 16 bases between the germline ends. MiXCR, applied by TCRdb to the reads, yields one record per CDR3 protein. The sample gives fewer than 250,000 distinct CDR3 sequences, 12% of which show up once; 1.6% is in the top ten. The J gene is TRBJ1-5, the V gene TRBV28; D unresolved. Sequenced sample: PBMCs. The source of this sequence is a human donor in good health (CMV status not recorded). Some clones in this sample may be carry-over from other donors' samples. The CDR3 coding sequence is TGTGCCAGCACTATAAGTGGGCACAACAATCAGCCCCAGCATTTT. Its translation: CASTISGHNNQPQHF.